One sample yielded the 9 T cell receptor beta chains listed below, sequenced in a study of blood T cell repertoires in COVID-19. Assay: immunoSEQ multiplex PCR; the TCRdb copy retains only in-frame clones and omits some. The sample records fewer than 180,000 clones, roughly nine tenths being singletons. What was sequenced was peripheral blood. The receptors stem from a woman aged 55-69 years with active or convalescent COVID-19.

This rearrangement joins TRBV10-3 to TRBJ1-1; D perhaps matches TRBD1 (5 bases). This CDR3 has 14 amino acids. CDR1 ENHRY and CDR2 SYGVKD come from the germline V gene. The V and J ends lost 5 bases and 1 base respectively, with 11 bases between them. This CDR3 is CAISQLQENTEAFF. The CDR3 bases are TGTGCCATCAGTCAATTACAGGAGAACACTGAAGCTTTCTTT.

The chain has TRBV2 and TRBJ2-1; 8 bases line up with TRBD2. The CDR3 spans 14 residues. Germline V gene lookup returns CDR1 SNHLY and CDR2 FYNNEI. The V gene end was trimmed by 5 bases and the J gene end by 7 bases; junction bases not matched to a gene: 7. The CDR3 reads CASSTSGPLNEQFF. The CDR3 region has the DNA TGTGCCAGCAGTACTAGCGGTCCTTTAAATGAGCAGTTCTTC. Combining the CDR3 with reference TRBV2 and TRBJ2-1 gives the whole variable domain EPEVTQTPSHQVTQMGQEVILRCVPISNHLYFYWYRQILGQKVEFLVSFYNNEISEKSEIFDDQFSVERPDGSNFTLKIRSTKLEDSAMYFCASSTSGPLNEQFFGPGTRLTVL.

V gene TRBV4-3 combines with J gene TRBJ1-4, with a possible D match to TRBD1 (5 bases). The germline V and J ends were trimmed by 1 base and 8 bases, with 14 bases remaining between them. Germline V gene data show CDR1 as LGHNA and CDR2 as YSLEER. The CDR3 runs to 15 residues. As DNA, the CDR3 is TGCGCCAGCAGCCAAGGCCCGGGGGTCAAGGAAAAACTGTTTTTT. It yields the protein CASSQGPGVKEKLFF.

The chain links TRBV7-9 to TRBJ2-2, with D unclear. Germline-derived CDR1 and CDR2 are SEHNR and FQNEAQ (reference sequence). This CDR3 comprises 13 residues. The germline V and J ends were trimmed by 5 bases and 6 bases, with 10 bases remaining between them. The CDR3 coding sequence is TGTGCCAGCAGCACACAGATGTCCGGGGAGCTGTTTTTT. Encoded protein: CASSTQMSGELFF.

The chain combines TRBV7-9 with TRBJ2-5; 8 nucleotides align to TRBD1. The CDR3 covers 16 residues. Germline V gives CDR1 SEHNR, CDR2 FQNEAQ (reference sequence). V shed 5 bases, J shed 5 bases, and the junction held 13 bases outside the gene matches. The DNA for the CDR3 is TGTGCCAGCAGCACCGGTACAGGGGGTTCAATGGAGACCCAGTACTTC. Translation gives CASSTGTGGSMETQYF. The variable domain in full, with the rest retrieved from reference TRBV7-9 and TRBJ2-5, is DTGVSQNPRHKITKRGQNVTFRCDPISEHNRLYWYRQTLGQGPEFLTYFQNEAQLEKSRLLSDRFSAERPKGSFSTLEIQRTEQGDSAMYLCASSTGTGGSMETQYFGPGTRLLVL.

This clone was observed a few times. The CDR3 bases are TGCGCCAGCAGCTCGTCTAGCGGCACCGGGGAGCTGTTTTTT. This sequence encodes CASSSSSGTGELFF. The rearrangement uses TRBV5-1 and TRBJ2-2, with 7 positions matching TRBD2. Germline V gives CDR1 SGHRS, CDR2 YFSETQ. After removal of 3 bases from V and 4 bases from J, the junction contained 3 bases not matched to a gene. This CDR3 comprises 14 residues.

The DNA of the CDR3 is TGTGCCAGCAGCGTAGGAGGGGGCCAGACTGAAGCTTTCTTT. This translates into CASSVGGGQTEAFF. The chain carries TRBV9 and TRBJ1-1; 7 bases agree with TRBD1. Germline V gene sequence: CDR1 SGDLS, CDR2 YYNGEE. The CDR3 contains 14 residues. Trimming at V came to 0 bases and at J to 5 bases, leaving 4 bases not matched to a gene.

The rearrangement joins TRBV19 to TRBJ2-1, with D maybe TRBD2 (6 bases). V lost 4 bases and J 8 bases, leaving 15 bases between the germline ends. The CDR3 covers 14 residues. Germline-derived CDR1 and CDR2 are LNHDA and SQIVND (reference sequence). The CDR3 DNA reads TGTGCCAGTAGTACTCAAAAACTAGCCGATGAGCAGTTCTTC. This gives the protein CASSTQKLADEQFF. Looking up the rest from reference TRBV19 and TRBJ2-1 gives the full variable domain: DGGITQSPKYLFRKEGQNVTLSCEQNLNHDAMYWYRQDPGQGLRLIYYSQIVNDFQKGDIAEGYSVSREKKESFPLTVTSAQKNPTAFYLCASSTQKLADEQFFGPGTRLTVL.

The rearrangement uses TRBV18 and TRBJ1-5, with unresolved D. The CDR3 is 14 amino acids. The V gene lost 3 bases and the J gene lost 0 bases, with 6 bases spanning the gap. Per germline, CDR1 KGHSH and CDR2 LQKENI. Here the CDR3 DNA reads TGTGCCAGCTCACCTTCATTTAGCAATCAGCCCCAGCATTTT. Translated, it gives CASSPSFSNQPQHF.